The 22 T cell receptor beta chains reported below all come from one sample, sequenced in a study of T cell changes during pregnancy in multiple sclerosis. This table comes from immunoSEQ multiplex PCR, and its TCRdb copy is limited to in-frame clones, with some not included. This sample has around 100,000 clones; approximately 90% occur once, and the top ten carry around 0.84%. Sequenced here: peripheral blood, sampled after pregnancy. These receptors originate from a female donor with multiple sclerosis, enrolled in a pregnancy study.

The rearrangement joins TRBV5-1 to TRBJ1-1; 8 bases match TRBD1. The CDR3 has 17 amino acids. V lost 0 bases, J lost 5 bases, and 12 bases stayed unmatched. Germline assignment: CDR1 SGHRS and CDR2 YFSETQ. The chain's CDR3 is CASSLEPIGTGGTEAFF. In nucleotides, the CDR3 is TGCGCCAGCAGCTTGGAGCCTATAGGTACAGGGGGGACTGAAGCTTTCTTT.

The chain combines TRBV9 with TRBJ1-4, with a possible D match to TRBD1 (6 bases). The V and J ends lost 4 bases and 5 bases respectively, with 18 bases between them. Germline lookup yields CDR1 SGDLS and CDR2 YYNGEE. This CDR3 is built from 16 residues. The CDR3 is CASSSGRTEYNEKLFF. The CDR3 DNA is TGTGCCAGCAGCTCCGGGCGGACAGAATACAATGAAAAACTGTTTTTT.

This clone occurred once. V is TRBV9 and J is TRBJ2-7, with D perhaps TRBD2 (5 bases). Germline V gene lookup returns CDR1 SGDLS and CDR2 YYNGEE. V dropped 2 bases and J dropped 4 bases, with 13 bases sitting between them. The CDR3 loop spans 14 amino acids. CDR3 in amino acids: CASSVGLGMYEQYF. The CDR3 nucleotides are TGTGCCAGCAGCGTCGGACTGGGCATGTACGAGCAGTACTTC.

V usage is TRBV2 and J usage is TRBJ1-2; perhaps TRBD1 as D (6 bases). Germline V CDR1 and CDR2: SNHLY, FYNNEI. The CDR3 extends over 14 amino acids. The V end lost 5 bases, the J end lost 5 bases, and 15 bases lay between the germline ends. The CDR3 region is CASSLRDTRYGYTF. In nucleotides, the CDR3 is TGTGCCAGCAGTCTCCGGGACACCCGATATGGCTACACCTTC.

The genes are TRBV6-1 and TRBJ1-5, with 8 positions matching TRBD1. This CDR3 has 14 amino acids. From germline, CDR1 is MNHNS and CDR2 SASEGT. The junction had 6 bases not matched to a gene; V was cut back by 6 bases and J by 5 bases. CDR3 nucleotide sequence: TGTGCCAGCAGGGGAACGACAGGGGATCAGCCCCAGCATTTT. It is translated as CASRGTTGDQPQHF.

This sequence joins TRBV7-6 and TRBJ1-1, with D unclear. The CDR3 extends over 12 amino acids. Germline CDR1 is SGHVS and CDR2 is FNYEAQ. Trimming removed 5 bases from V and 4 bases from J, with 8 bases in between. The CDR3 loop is CASSLRGTEAFF. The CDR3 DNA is TGTGCCAGCAGCCTTCGGGGCACTGAAGCTTTCTTT.

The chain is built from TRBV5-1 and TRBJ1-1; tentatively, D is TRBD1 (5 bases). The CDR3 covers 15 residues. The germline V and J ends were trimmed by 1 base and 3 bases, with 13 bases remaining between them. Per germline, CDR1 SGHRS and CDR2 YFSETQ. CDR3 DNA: TGCGCCAGCAGCTTGCCCGCAGGGTCGCACACTGAAGCTTTCTTT. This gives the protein CASSLPAGSHTEAFF.

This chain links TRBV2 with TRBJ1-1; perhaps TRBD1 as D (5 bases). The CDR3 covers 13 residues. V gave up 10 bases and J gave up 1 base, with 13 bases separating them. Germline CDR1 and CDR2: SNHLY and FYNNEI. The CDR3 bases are TGTGCCACCTCCCGGACACAGAACACTGAAGCTTTCTTT. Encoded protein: CATSRTQNTEAFF.

The CDR3 bases are TGTGCCAGCAGCTTTGAAGCGGCCACTGAAGCTTTCTTT. Amino acid sequence: CASSFEAATEAFF. The chain is built from TRBV5-5 and TRBJ1-1; unclear D gene. The V end was cut by 2 bases, the J end by 4 bases, with 9 bases between. CDR1 SGHKS and CDR2 YYEKEE come from the germline V gene (reference sequence). This CDR3 has 13 residues.

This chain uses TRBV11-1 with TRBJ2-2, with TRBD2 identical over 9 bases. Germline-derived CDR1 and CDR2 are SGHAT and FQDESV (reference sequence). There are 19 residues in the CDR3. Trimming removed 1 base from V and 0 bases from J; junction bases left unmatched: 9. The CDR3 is CASSLVLAGHPANTGELFF. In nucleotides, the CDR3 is TGTGCCAGCAGCTTAGTACTAGCGGGTCACCCGGCGAACACCGGGGAGCTGTTTTTT.

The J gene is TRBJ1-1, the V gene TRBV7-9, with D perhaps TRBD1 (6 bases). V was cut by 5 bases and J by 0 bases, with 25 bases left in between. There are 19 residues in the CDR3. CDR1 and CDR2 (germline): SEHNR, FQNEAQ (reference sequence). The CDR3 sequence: CASSTRDRTAEGVNTEAFF. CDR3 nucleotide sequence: TGTGCCAGCAGCACCCGAGACAGGACAGCCGAAGGGGTGAACACTGAAGCTTTCTTT.

The CDR3 bases are TGTGCCAGTAGGCCTGGGACAGGGAGTGGAAGGGGGAAACTGTTTTTT. It codes for CASRPGTGSGRGKLFF. This rearrangement joins TRBV19 to TRBJ1-4; TRBD1 matches at 9 bases. Germline assignment: CDR1 LNHDA and CDR2 SQIVND (reference sequence). The CDR3 is 16 residues long. Trimming at V came to 6 bases and at J to 11 bases, leaving 16 bases not matched to a gene.

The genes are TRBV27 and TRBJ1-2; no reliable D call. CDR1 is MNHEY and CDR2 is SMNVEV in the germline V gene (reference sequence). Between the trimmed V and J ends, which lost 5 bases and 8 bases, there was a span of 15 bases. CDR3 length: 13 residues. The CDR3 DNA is TGTGCCAGCAGTCTGCGGCCTCAAGCGGGCTACACCTTC. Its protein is CASSLRPQAGYTF.

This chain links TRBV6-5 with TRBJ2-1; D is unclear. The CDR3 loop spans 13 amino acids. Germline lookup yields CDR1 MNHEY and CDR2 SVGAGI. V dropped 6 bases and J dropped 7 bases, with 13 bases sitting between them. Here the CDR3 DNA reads TGTGCCAGCAGCCTCGCCAGCGAGAATGAGCAGTTCTTC. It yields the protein CASSLASENEQFF.

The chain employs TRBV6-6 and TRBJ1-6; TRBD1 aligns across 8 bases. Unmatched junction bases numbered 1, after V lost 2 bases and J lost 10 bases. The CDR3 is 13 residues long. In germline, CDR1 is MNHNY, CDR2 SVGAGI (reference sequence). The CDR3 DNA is TGTGCCAGCAGTTACGGACAGGGCTCACCCCTCCACTTT. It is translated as CASSYGQGSPLHF.

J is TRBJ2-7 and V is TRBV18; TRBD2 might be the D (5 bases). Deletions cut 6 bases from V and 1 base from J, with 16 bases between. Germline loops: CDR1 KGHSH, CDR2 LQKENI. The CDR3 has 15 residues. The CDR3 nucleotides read TGTGCCAGCTCCCCCGGACTCCTCTTATCCTACGAGCAGTACTTC. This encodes CASSPGLLLSYEQYF.

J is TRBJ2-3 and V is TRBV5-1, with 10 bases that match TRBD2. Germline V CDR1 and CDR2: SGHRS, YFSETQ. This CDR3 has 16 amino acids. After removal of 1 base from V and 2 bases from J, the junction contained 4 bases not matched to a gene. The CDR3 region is CASSLKRGGATDTQYF. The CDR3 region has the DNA TGCGCCAGCAGCTTGAAGCGGGGGGGTGCCACAGATACGCAGTATTTT. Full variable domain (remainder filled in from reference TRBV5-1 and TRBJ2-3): KAGVTQTPRYLIKTRGQQVTLSCSPISGHRSVSWYQQTPGQGLQFLFEYFSETQRNKGNFPGRFSGRQFSNSRSEMNVSTLELGDSALYLCASSLKRGGATDTQYFGPGTRLTVL.

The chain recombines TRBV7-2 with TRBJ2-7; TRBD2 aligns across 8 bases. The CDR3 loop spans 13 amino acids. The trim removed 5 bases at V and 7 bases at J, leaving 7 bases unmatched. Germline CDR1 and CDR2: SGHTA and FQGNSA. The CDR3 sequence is CASSTSTGGEQYF. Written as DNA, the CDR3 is TGTGCCAGCAGCACTTCAACGGGGGGGGAGCAGTACTTC.

The CDR3 loop reads CASSSPGQGDEKLFF. CDR3 bases: TGTGCCAGCAGCTCCCCCGGCCAGGGGGATGAAAAACTGTTTTTT. This chain connects TRBV7-2 to TRBJ1-4; TRBD1 agrees at 7 bases. J was trimmed by 6 bases and V by 4 bases; bases with no gene match: 8. Germline CDR1 and CDR2: SGHTA and FQGNSA. The CDR3 loop spans 15 amino acids.

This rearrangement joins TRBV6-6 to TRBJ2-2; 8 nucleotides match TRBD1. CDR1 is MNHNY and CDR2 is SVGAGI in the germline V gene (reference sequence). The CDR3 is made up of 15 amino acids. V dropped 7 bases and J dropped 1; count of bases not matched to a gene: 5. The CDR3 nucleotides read TGTGCCAGCACTACGGGGACAGGGAACACCGGGGAGCTGTTTTTT. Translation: CASTTGTGNTGELFF.

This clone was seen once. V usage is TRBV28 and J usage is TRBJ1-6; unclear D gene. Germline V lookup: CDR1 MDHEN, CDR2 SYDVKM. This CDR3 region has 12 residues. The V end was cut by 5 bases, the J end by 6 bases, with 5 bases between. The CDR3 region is CASSPINSPLHF. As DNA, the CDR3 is TGTGCCAGCAGTCCCATTAATTCACCCCTCCACTTT.

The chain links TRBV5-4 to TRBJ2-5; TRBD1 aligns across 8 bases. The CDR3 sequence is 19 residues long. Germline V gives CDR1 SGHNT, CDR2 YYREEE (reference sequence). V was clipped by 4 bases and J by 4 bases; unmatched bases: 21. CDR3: CASSTFTGTGQGRGETQYF. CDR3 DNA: TGTGCCAGCAGCACCTTTACCGGGACAGGTCAAGGTAGGGGAGAGACCCAGTACTTC.